In its sample, the clone carrying this TCR beta chain was seen once. The CDR3 runs to 15 residues. Germline lookup yields CDR1 SGHTA and CDR2 FQGNSA. With 5 bases removed from V and 0 bases from J, the gap between germline ends came to 14 bases. The sample belongs to a study of OX40 agonist ivuxolimab in advanced cancers. The assay was immunoSEQ multiplex PCR, and TCRdb's table has in-frame clones only and misses some. Of 45,000 to 50,000 clones listed, 81% are singletons. This clonotype originated in an adult with an advanced solid tumor such as melanoma, head and neck, liver or kidney cancer. This chain joins TRBV7-2 and TRBJ2-7; D is unclear. This specimen was CD4+ or CD8+ T cells sorted from blood, taken in a trial of the OX40 agonist ivuxolimab. The CDR3 is CASSLRTESSYEQYF. CDR3 sequence (DNA): TGTGCCAGCAGCCTTCGGACGGAGAGCTCCTACGAGCAGTACTTC.